This T cell receptor beta chain derives from a study of early T cells in non-severe SARS-CoV-2 infection. CDR3 size: 9 residues. Each CDR3 protein gets one entry after TCRdb re-called the 5' RACE reads with MiXCR. This table holds about 99,000 distinct CDR3 sequences, roughly 15% found once. Of note for this clonotype: Relative to the germline gene, one junction end is altered; a read error may explain this.

The receptor was derived from an adult who was a healthcare worker with PCR-confirmed SARS-CoV-2 infection or an uninfected control (not recorded which). The sample consisted of whole blood. The V and J genes are TRBV12-3 or TRBV12-4 and TRBJ1-1; weak D call: TRBD1 (6 bases). The CDR3 nucleotides are TGTGCCAGCAGTCCGCCGGGGGCCTTT. Translated: CASSPPGAF.